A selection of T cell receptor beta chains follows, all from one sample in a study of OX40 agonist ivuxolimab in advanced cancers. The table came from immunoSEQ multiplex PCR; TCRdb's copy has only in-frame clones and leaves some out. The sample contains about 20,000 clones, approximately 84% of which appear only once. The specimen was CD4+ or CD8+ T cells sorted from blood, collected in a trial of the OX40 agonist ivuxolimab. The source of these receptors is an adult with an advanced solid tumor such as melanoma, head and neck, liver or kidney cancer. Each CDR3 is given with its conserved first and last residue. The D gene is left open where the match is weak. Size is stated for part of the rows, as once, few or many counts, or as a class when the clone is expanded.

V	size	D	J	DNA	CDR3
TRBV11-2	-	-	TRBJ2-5	TGTGCCAGCAGCTTAGATGCAGGGGACGTGGAGACCCAGTACTTC	CASSLDAGDVETQYF
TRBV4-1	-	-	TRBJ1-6	TGCGCCAGCAGCCAAGACCCCACCTCACTCCACTTT	CASSQDPTSLHF
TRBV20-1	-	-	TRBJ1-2	TGCAGTGCTAGATCGGTGGTTTCTACCTTC	CSARSVVSTF
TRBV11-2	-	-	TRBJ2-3	TGTGCCAGCAGCATCTCAGGGTGGGAGACAGATACGCAGTATTTT	CASSISGWETDTQYF
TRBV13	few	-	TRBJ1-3	TGTGCCAGCAGCCAAGATGGGGGGCCCACGGACTCTGGAAACACCATATATTTT	CASSQDGGPTDSGNTIYF
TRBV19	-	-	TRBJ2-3	TGTGCCACACATCCCCGGGGCACAGATACGCAGTATTTT	CATHPRGTDTQYF
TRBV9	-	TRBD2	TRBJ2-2	TGTGCCAGCAGCGCCGGACTAGCGGGGGGCACCGGGGAGCTGTTTTTT	CASSAGLAGGTGELFF
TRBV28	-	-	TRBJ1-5	TGTGCCAGCAGTTTGCGGCTCGGGGTGGGGCAGCCCCAGCATTTT	CASSLRLGVGQPQHF
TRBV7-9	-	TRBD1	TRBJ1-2	TGTGCCAGCAGCCCCCAGGGGGCCCTAATAGATGGCTACACCTTC	CASSPQGALIDGYTF
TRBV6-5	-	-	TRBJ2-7	TGTGCCAGCAGTTACTCGATTAGTTACGAGCAGTACTTC	CASSYSISYEQYF
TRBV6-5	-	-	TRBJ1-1	TGTGCCAGCAGTATAGGGTACACTGAAGCTTTCTTT	CASSIGYTEAFF
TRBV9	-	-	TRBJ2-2	TGTGCCAGCAGCGTATCGGGGCCCGGGGAGCTGTTTTTT	CASSVSGPGELFF
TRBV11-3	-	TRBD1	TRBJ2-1	TGTGCCAGCAGCTCCGGACAGGATTCTAACAATGAGCAGTTCTTC	CASSSGQDSNNEQFF
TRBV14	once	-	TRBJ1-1	TGTGCCAGCAGCGAAAGAAAATGGTACACTGAAGCTTTCTTT	CASSERKWYTEAFF
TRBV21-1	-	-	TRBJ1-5	TGTGCCAGCAGCAGTGGAGGGGAAAGCAATCAGCCCCAGCATTTT	CASSSGGESNQPQHF
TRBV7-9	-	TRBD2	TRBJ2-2	TGTGCCAGCAGCTTAGTTGAGCGGGGCAACACCGGGGAGCTGTTTTTT	CASSLVERGNTGELFF
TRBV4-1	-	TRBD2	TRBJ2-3	TGCGCCAGCAGCCAAGAGGGCGGGGGAATAGATACGCAGTATTTT	CASSQEGGGIDTQYF
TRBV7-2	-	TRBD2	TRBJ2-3	TGTGCCAGCAGCTTAGCTCACCTAGCGGGGCTAGATACGCAGTATTTT	CASSLAHLAGLDTQYF
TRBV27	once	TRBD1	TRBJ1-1	TGTGCCAGCAGCCAGACAGGGGGCACTGAAGCTTTCTTT	CASSQTGGTEAFF
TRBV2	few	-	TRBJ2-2	TGTGCCAGCAGTGAAGAGGCAGCCACCGGGGAGCTGTTTTTT	CASSEEAATGELFF
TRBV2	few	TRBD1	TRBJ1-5	TGTGCCAGCCGACAGGGAGGTATAAGCAATCAGCCCCAGCATTTT	CASRQGGISNQPQHF
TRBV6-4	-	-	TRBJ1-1	TGTGCCAGCAGTGCCCCCTACGGAGGGACCGAAGCTTTCTTT	CASSAPYGGTEAFF